This section outlines one TCR beta chain sequence together with its context. This specimen belongs to a study of CD4+ T cells in melanoma. V was pared by 4 bases and J by 0 bases, with 19 bases between. CDR3 size: 17 residues. The V gene's germline CDR1 is MGHRA and CDR2 YSYEKL. Assay used: immunoSEQ multiplex PCR; TCRdb lists only in-frame clones, some missing. The profile shows about 9,900 clones, around 70% of them singletons. The chain joins TRBV4-1 to TRBJ2-7; a possible D gene is TRBD1 (6 bases). This sequence originates from a human donor with melanoma. The sample consisted of cells from a culture (not recorded whether cultured in vitro). CDR3 sequence (DNA): TGCGCCAGCAGCCGGCAGGGGCCTAGAGATAGCTCCTACGAGCAGTACTTC. Protein sequence: CASSRQGPRDSSYEQYF.